This TCR beta chain was recovered during a study of cytomegalovirus exposure and HLA in healthy donors. Study summary: An early data release held 70 million to 90 million unique TCRs from HLA-typed donors. Study outcomes and limitations: TCR beta V- and J-gene trimming was later associated with a missense DCLRE1C variant.

This PCR relied on a set of 60 Vbeta primers and 13 Jbeta primers. Generated by immunoSEQ multiplex PCR, the TCRdb table keeps only in-frame clones and is missing some. The table records 100,000 to 150,000 clones, roughly 80% of them present only once. Details on this clone: What it binds is not known.

With 11 bases clipped from V and 8 bases from J, the junction kept 7 bases outside the gene matches. The germline V gene encodes CDR1 ENHRY and CDR2 SYGVKD. The CDR3 extends over 12 amino acids. Sequenced material: PBMCs. The chain recombines TRBV10-3 with TRBJ2-1, with TRBD2 matching 9 bases. This sequence originates from a young man in good health and CMV-seropositive. As DNA, the CDR3 is TGTGCCGTGGGACTAGCAATGGATGAGCAGTTCTTC. It translates to CAVGLAMDEQFF.